Here is one T cell receptor (beta chain) with its context. Its antigen is not identified. This entry belongs to a study of CD8+ T cells in alopecia areata. Regarding the study as a whole: Significant decreases in scalp clonality and expanded CD8+ clones followed tofacitinib treatment. Normal skin's resident alphabeta T cells are also sequenced in scalp samples.

RNA extraction was followed by reverse transcription into cDNA, which acted as the sequencing template. Data came from immunoSEQ multiplex PCR; TCRdb stores just in-frame clones and leaves some out. The sample has about 210,000 clones, about three fifths seen once. Treatment reported: oral pan-JAK inhibitor, 5-10 mg twice daily. This sample comprised CD4+ T cells sorted from blood, obtained at week 4, from a patient treated with tofacitinib. The receptor's source is a human donor with alopecia areata.

The CDR3 reads CASSQNRATNYGYTF. Written as DNA, the CDR3 is TGTGCCAGCAGCCAAAACAGAGCCACTAACTATGGCTACACCTTC. V usage is TRBV27 and J usage is TRBJ1-2; D unclear. Germline CDR1 MNHEY, CDR2 SMNVEV (reference sequence). V lost 6 bases and J 0 bases, leaving 14 bases between the germline ends. The CDR3 contains 15 residues.